This paragraph covers one T cell receptor beta chain sequence. It lacks a known antigen. Per-base qualities were not stored, and no clone one base away is much larger. Whole blood was collected in K2EDTA tubes by collaborating institutions according to the institutions' own protocols. For TCRbeta analysis, collaborator samples were shipped as frozen whole blood, as isolated PBMCs, or as DNA extracted from either sample type. The sample originates from a study of blood T cell repertoires in COVID-19 (dated by TCRdb to about 2020). Background for the entire study: Samples covering the acute and convalescent phases of COVID-19 were provided by collaborators in the United States, Italy and Spain. The prospective study material was composed of cDNA or gDNA derived from T cells, B-cell-depleted T cells, or PBMCs. Deeply sampled blood TCRbeta repertoires from subjects exposed to, actively infected with, or recovered from COVID-19 were included in the dataset. The repertoires were released in a freely available public database meant as a resource for research on the immune response to SARS-CoV-2. Samples were obtained from the ongoing ImmuneRACE study (first 160 participants) and from over 1,000 subjects provided by 6 global collaborators. A de-identified subject ID, COVID-19 status, age in years and sex were almost always included in the sample metadata. Where HLA class I and class II types were available, the types were taken from metadata supplied by the sample provider, not from assay-based typing.

From its cysteine to its phenylalanine, the CDR3 spans 11 amino acids. CDR3 DNA only is kept here, 33 bases in frame from base 1. Trimming removed 1 base from V and 7 bases from J, leaving 5 bases between the germline ends. For CDR1 and CDR2, the germline V gene (reference sequence) lists DFQATT and SNEGSKA. TCRbeta CDR3 regions were amplified from genomic DNA using the immunoSEQ Assay, a bias-controlled multiplex PCR. For the original study's pipeline: Nucleated cell counts per sample were estimated from amplification of reference gene primers within the assay. To quantify the absolute abundance of each unique TCRbeta CDR3 rearrangement, sequence reads were collapsed and filtered. Productive Simpson clonality was computed per sample as the square root of Simpson's diversity index over productive rearrangements. TCRdb mirrors the immuneACCESS table, restricted to in-frame sequences. Some clones are absent from its copies; in checked studies, under half trace to an unresolved V gene, and the reason for the others is unknown. V, J and clone size are taken as reported in that table, and D and trimming were inferred from the DNA itself. The sample table contains about 60,000 clones; only one count was recorded for around nine tenths of them. The ten largest make up under 20% of the sample.

Here is what the overall study found, with its caveats: The amount of clinical and demographic metadata varied by source and participant and was provided uncurated.

The clonotype was recovered from a woman older than 75 with active COVID-19. The chain couples TRBV20-1 to TRBJ2-1, with no D gene named confidently. Material for sequencing was peripheral blood. The CDR3 loop reads CSARAPNEQFF. The DNA sequence is given as TGCAGTGCTAGAGCTCCGAATGAGCAGTTCTTC.